A single sample is the source of the 25 T cell receptor beta chains below, sequenced in a study of OX40 agonist ivuxolimab in advanced cancers. Repertoires were generated with immunoSEQ multiplex PCR, while TCRdb's copy carries only in-frame clones and drops some. The sample has fewer than 55,000 clones; approximately 80% are singletons. This material consisted of CD4+ or CD8+ T cells sorted from blood, taken in a trial of the OX40 agonist ivuxolimab. These TCRs come from an adult with an advanced solid tumor such as melanoma, head and neck, liver or kidney cancer.

The chain couples TRBV4-3 to TRBJ1-2, with a weak D call TRBD1 (5 bases). From germline, CDR1 is LGHNA and CDR2 YSLEER. This CDR3 region has 15 residues. Trimming shortened V by 0 bases and J by 8 bases, and 16 bases separated the two germline ends. CDR3 in amino acids: CASSQDGGRRGGYTF. The CDR3 DNA is TGCGCCAGCAGCCAAGATGGCGGTCGGAGGGGCGGCTACACCTTC.

CDR3 sequence reads: CSVSKPPSTDTQYF. The CDR3 DNA sequence: TGCAGCGTTTCCAAGCCACCCTCAACAGATACGCAGTATTTT. J is TRBJ2-3 and V is TRBV29-1; D remains unclear. The CDR3 covers 14 residues. CDR1 and CDR2 from the germline V gene are SQVTM and ANQGSEA. Between the trimmed V and J ends, which lost 5 bases and 3 bases, there was a span of 15 bases.

V gene TRBV9 combines with J gene TRBJ1-2; D gene uncertain. The V and J ends lost 0 bases and 4 bases respectively, with 7 bases between them. Germline-derived CDR1 and CDR2 are SGDLS and YYNGEE. CDR3 length: 13 residues. For the CDR3, the DNA is TGTGCCAGCAGCGTAGACAGTCCCTATGGCTACACCTTC. It yields the protein CASSVDSPYGYTF.

The chain recombines TRBV4-3 with TRBJ1-2, with 7 bases fitting TRBD1. CDR3 length: 15 residues. Germline values: CDR1 LGHNA, CDR2 YSLEER. J lost 0 bases, V lost 4 bases, and 5 bases had no gene match. In nucleotides, the CDR3 is TGCGCCAGCAGCCCGGGACAGAACGCTAACTATGGCTACACCTTC. Residues: CASSPGQNANYGYTF.

J is TRBJ1-1 and V is TRBV28, with 7 bases fitting TRBD1. With 6 bases clipped from V and 1 base from J, the junction kept 5 bases outside the gene matches. Per germline, CDR1 MDHEN and CDR2 SYDVKM. This CDR3 is built from 14 residues. This CDR3 is CASRPGQQNTEAFF. As DNA, the CDR3 is TGTGCCAGCAGACCGGGACAGCAGAACACTGAAGCTTTCTTT.

This chain links TRBV9 with TRBJ2-6; TRBD1 agrees at 7 bases. The V segment lost 6 bases and the J segment 2 bases; nucleotides outside the gene matches: 5. Germline CDR1 and CDR2: SGDLS and YYNGEE. The CDR3 length is 15 residues. Here the CDR3 DNA reads TGTGCCAGCAAACGACAGGGTGCTGGGGCCAACGTCCTGACTTTC. This codes for CASKRQGAGANVLTF.

The chain couples TRBV29-1 to TRBJ2-1; D possibly corresponds to TRBD1 (5 bases). The CDR3 covers 13 residues. Looked up from germline, CDR1 is SQVTM and CDR2 is ANQGSEA. Between the trimmed V and J ends, which lost 5 bases and 5 bases, there was a span of 13 bases. The CDR3 protein is CSVSSTADNEQFF. CDR3 sequence (DNA): TGCAGCGTTTCCTCGACAGCTGACAATGAGCAGTTCTTC.

The chain recombines TRBV7-6 with TRBJ1-4; D might be TRBD1 (6 bases). This CDR3 is 15 amino acids long. Trimming took 1 base from V and 7 from J, leaving 13 bases between them. The germline V gene encodes CDR1 SGHVS and CDR2 FNYEAQ. DNA for the CDR3: TGTGCCAGCAGCTTAGTCCCAGGGGAGGGTGAAAAACTGTTTTTT. This codes for CASSLVPGEGEKLFF.

The rearrangement uses TRBV7-2 and TRBJ1-3; 8 nucleotides agree with TRBD1. CDR3 length: 16 residues. V trimming: 5 bases; J trimming: 2 bases; junction bases outside the gene matches: 8. Germline CDR1 SGHTA, CDR2 FQGNSA. CDR3 residues: CASSRRTGQAGNTIYF. As DNA, the CDR3 is TGTGCCAGCAGCCGCCGGACAGGGCAGGCTGGAAACACCATATATTTT.

The V gene is TRBV7-2, the J gene TRBJ1-6; the D is unclear. The CDR3 runs 12 residues. V shed 5 bases and J shed 6 bases, with 5 bases lying between them. CDR1 and CDR2 from the germline V gene are SGHTA and FQGNSA. The CDR3 DNA sequence: TGTGCCAGCAGCCGTCCTAATTCACCCCTCCACTTT. This codes for CASSRPNSPLHF.

The count of this clone is one. The genes are TRBV6-5 and TRBJ1-5; D gene unclear. The V end was cut by 8 bases, the J end by 3 bases, with 14 bases between. The length of the CDR3 is 14 residues. CDR1 and CDR2 from the germline V gene are MNHEY and SVGAGI. The DNA of the CDR3 is TGTGCCAGCCGGACCGACACATTCAATCAGCCCCAGCATTTT. It specifies CASRTDTFNQPQHF.

The rearrangement uses TRBV27 and TRBJ2-2, with D perhaps TRBD2 (6 bases). V lost 5 bases and J lost 4, with 14 bases in between. The CDR3 length is 15 residues. Germline CDR1 reads MNHEY; CDR2 reads SMNVEV (reference sequence). Here the CDR3 reads CASSIRERTTGELFF. In nucleotides, the CDR3 is TGTGCCAGCAGTATACGGGAGCGGACCACCGGGGAGCTGTTTTTT.

The chain couples TRBV28 to TRBJ1-1; 9 nucleotides match TRBD1. CDR3 length: 15 residues. The germline CDR1 and CDR2 sequences are MDHEN and SYDVKM. J lost 4 bases, V lost 4 bases, and 7 bases had no gene match. This CDR3 is CASSYRGQGGTEAFF. CDR3 in DNA: TGTGCCAGCAGTTACCGGGGACAGGGAGGCACTGAAGCTTTCTTT.

The chain carries TRBV12-1 and TRBJ2-7. TRBV12-1 is a recognized pseudogene. This CDR3 spans 17 amino acids. CDR3 DNA: TGTGCCAGCAGCCGCAACCCCCGACACGGACGATTAGGGGAGCAGTACTTC. Encoded protein: CASSRNPRHGRLGEQYF.

This clone was seen only a few times. The chain combines TRBV7-9 with TRBJ1-6; TRBD1 is a possible D gene (6 bases). Trimming removed 2 bases at V and 6 bases at J, with 11 bases between. In germline, CDR1 is SEHNR, CDR2 FQNEAQ (reference sequence). The CDR3 is made up of 15 amino acids. CDR3: CASSLSTGTNSPLHF. The CDR3 DNA reads as TGTGCCAGCAGCTTAAGCACAGGGACTAATTCACCCCTCCACTTT.

This clone was detected once. V gene TRBV7-3 combines with J gene TRBJ2-2; the D gene could be TRBD1 or TRBD2 (6 bases each). Germline values: CDR1 SGHTA, CDR2 FQGTGA. There are 16 residues in the CDR3. Deletions cut 7 bases from V and 1 base from J, with 16 bases between. For the CDR3, the DNA is TGTGCCAGCAACTACGGAGGGGGAAGGAACACCGGGGAGCTGTTTTTT. It yields the protein CASNYGGGRNTGELFF.

This sequence joins TRBV6-1 and TRBJ1-5; D unclear. Deletions cut 2 bases from V and 4 bases from J, with 12 bases between. The CDR3 runs 15 residues. CDR1 is MNHNS, CDR2 SASEGT, per germline. CDR3 in DNA: TGTGCCAGCAGTGAATACGAGCCACGGAATCAGCCCCAGCATTTT. Its translation: CASSEYEPRNQPQHF.

J is TRBJ1-5 and V is TRBV5-8, with TRBD1 matching over 9 bases. Per the germline V gene, CDR1 is SGHTS and CDR2 is YDEGEE. Trimming removed 2 bases from V and 5 bases from J; junction bases left unmatched: 8. The CDR3 extends over 16 amino acids. The DNA for the CDR3 is TGTGCCAGCAGCTTTGGATCCGGGACAGGGCATCAGCCCCAGCATTTT. Translation: CASSFGSGTGHQPQHF.

V gene TRBV28 combines with J gene TRBJ1-1, with TRBD1 identical over 12 bases. The CDR3 runs 16 residues. Germline V gene sequence: CDR1 MDHEN, CDR2 SYDVKM. J gave up 1 base and V 5 bases, and 5 bases lay outside the gene matches. The CDR3 loop reads CASSMGTGGWNTEAFF. CDR3 DNA: TGTGCCAGCAGTATGGGGACAGGGGGCTGGAACACTGAAGCTTTCTTT.

The rearrangement uses TRBV29-1 and TRBJ2-3; 9 bases match TRBD2. CDR3 length: 15 amino acids. V gave up 7 bases and J gave up 1 base; unmatched junction bases: 9. Germline V gene sequence: CDR1 SQVTM, CDR2 ANQGSEA. The CDR3 nucleotides are TGCAGCGCCGACGGGGCTAGCGGGGGCACAGATACGCAGTATTTT. Translating it yields CSADGASGGTDTQYF.

V is TRBV21-1 and J is TRBJ2-7; TRBD2, the table's D call, was not compared with the DNA. TRBV21-1 counts as a pseudogene. The CDR3 loop spans 16 amino acids. Here the CDR3 reads CASSKSGGASRRRQYV. The DNA for the CDR3 is TGTGCCAGCAGCAAAAGCGGGGGGGCATCCCGAAGGCGCCAGTACGTC.

The CDR3 loop is CASSQGQGAYEQYF. The CDR3 region has the DNA TGCGCCAGCAGCCAGGGACAGGGTGCCTACGAGCAGTACTTC. This chain connects TRBV4-1 to TRBJ2-7; 9 nucleotides match TRBD1. Germline CDR1 is MGHRA and CDR2 is YSYEKL. CDR3 length equals 14 residues. V trimming: 3 bases; J trimming: 2 bases; junction bases outside the gene matches: 2.

This chain links TRBV27 with TRBJ2-7, with D possibly being TRBD1 (6 bases). The V gene's germline CDR1 is MNHEY and CDR2 SMNVEV (reference sequence). The V gene lost 6 bases and the J gene lost 2 bases, with 17 bases spanning the gap. The CDR3 runs to 15 residues. This CDR3 is CASRISRQATYEQYV. The CDR3 bases are TGTGCCAGCAGGATATCTCGACAGGCGACCTACGAGCAGTACGTC.

The chain recombines TRBV18 with TRBJ2-2; 7 nucleotides match TRBD1. CDR1 is KGHSH and CDR2 is LQKENI in the germline V gene. The CDR3 has 16 residues. V dropped 7 bases and J dropped 5; count of bases not matched to a gene: 13. Written as DNA, the CDR3 is TGTGCCAGCTTCACCCTGACGACAGGGAAAACCGGGGAGCTGTTTTTT. It translates to CASFTLTTGKTGELFF.

The chain carries TRBV19 and TRBJ1-5; D is uncertain. There are 15 residues in the CDR3. V lost 5 bases to trimming and J lost 5 bases, with 16 bases between them. The germline CDR1 and CDR2 sequences are LNHDA and SQIVND (reference sequence). The CDR3 protein is CASSPRALWYQPQHF. The CDR3 DNA sequence: TGTGCCAGTAGTCCTAGGGCCCTTTGGTATCAGCCCCAGCATTTT.